The 2 T cell receptor beta chains reported below all come from one sample, sequenced in a study of cytomegalovirus exposure and HLA in healthy donors. Some clones are missing from TCRdb's copy, which holds only in-frame ones; the method was immunoSEQ multiplex PCR. Seen here are 200,000 to 250,000 clones, 80% to 85% observed once, and the top ten hold 11% to 15%. What was sequenced was PBMCs. The receptors originated from a woman aged 25 to 45 in good health and CMV-seropositive.

Comments on this clone: The CDR3 end shows no conserved phenylalanine or tryptophan, and so a read error is likely. The chain joins TRBV6-6 to TRBJ1-1; the D gene is possibly TRBD1 (6 bases). CDR1 and CDR2 (germline): MNHNY, SVGAGI (reference sequence). V lost 5 bases, J lost 0 bases, and 13 bases lay in between. The CDR3 has 15 residues. The CDR3 region has the DNA TGTGCCAGCAGTCGACGGACAGACTTGAACACTGAAGCTTTCTCT. It codes for CASSRRTDLNTEAFS.

V gene TRBV18 combines with J gene TRBJ2-7, with 7 bases aligning to TRBD1. The germline gives CDR1 KGHSH, CDR2 LQKENI. The CDR3 sequence is 13 residues long. V lost 4 bases and J lost 4; bases outside the gene matches: 4. CDR3 residues: CASSQRDSYEQYF. In DNA, the CDR3 is TGTGCCAGCTCACAACGGGACAGTTACGAGCAGTACTTC.